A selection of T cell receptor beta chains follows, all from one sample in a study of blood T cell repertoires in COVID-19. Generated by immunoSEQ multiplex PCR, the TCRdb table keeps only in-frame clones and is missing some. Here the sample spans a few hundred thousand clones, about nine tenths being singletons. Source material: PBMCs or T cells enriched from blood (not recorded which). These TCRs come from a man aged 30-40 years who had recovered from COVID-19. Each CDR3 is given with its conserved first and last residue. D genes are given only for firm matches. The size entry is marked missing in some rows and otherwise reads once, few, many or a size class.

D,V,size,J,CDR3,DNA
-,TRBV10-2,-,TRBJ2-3,CASSLQGPDTQYF,TGCGCCAGCAGTCTCCAGGGGCCAGATACGCAGTATTTT
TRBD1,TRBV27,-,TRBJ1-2,CASSWTGLYGYTF,TGTGCCAGCAGTTGGACAGGGCTTTATGGCTACACCTTC
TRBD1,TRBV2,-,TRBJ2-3,CAMIPGQTTDTQYF,TGTGCCATGATACCGGGACAGACCACAGATACGCAGTATTTT
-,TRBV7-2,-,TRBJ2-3,CASSLMGPSTDTQYF,TGTGCCAGCAGCTTAATGGGGCCTAGCACAGATACGCAGTATTTT
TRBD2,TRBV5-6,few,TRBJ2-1,CASSFGLAGELGEQFF,TGTGCCAGCAGCTTTGGGCTAGCGGGAGAGTTAGGTGAGCAGTTCTTC
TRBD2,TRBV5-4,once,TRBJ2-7,CASSLGGGKGSYEQYF,TGTGCCAGCAGCTTGGGCGGGGGGAAGGGGTCCTACGAGCAGTACTTC
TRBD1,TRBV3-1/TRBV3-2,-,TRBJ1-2,CASSPFQTGVYGYTF,TGTGCCAGCAGTCCCTTTCAGACAGGGGTCTATGGCTACACCTTC
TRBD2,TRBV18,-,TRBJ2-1,CASSPRKQGKWDGGAYNEQFF,TGTGCCAGCTCACCCCGAAAACAGGGAAAATGGGACGGGGGGGCCTACAATGAGCAGTTCTTC
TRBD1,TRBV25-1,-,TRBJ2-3,CASSEALDRDPDTQYF,TGTGCCAGCAGTGAAGCCCTGGACAGGGATCCAGATACGCAGTATTTT
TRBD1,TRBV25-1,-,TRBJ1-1,CASSVARQGGLEAEAFF,TGTGCCAGCAGTGTGGCGCGACAGGGAGGTCTAGAAGCTGAAGCTTTCTTT